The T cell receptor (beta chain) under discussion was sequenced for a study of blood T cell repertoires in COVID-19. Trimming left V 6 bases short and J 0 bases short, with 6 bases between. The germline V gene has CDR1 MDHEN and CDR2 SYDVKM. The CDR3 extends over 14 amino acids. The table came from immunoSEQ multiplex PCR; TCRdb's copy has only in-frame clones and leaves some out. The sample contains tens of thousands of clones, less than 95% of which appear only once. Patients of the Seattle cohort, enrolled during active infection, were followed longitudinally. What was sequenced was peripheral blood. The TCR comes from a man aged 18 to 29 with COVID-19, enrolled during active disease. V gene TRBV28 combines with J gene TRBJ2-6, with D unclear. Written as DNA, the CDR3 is TGTGCCAGCAGCCTCAGCTCTGGGGCCAACGTCCTGACTTTC. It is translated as CASSLSSGANVLTF.